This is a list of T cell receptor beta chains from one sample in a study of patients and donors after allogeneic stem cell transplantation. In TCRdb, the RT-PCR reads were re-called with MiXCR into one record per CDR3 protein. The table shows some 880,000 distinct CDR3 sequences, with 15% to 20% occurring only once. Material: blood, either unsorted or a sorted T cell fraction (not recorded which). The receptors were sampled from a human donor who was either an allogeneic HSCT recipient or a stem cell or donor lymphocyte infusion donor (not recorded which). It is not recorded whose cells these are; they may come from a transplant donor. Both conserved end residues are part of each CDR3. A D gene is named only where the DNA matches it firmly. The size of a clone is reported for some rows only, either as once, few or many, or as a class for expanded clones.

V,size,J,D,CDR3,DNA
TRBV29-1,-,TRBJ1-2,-,CSVEDRDRPVGYTF,TGCAGCGTTGAAGATCGAGACAGGCCGGTAGGCTACACCTTC
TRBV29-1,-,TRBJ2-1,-,CSVEGDRGWGNEQFF,TGCAGCGTTGAAGGGGACCGGGGATGGGGCAATGAGCAGTTCTTC
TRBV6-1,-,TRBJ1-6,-,CASSAGRVVSSPLHF,TGTGCCAGCTCGGCAGGGAGGGTAGTTAGTTCACCCCTCCACTTT
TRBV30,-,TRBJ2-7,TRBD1,CAWGQGAGEQYF,TGTGCCTGGGGACAGGGGGCTGGGGAGCAGTACTTC
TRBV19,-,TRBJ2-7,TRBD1,CASSTRTGMGYEQYF,TGTGCCAGTAGTACCCGGACAGGTATGGGGTACGAGCAGTACTTC
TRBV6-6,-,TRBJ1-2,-,CASRDMGLYTF,TGTGCCAGCAGGGACATGGGTCTCTACACCTTC
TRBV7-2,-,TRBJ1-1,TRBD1,CASSSDRVRAEAFF,TGTGCCAGCAGCTCGGACAGGGTAAGGGCTGAAGCTTTCTTT
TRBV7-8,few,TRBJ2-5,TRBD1,CASSLVVTGETQYF,TGTGCCAGCAGCTTAGTCGTGACAGGGGAGACCCAGTACTTC
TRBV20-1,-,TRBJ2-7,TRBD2,CSATNRLAGGVEQYF,TGCAGTGCTACCAATAGATTAGCGGGAGGAGTCGAGCAGTACTTC
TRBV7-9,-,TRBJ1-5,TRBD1,CASSPNRGNSNQPQHF,TGTGCCAGCAGCCCGAACAGGGGAAATAGCAATCAGCCCCAGCATTTT
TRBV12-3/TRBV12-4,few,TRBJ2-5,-,CASSLARAQTQYF,TGTGCCAGCAGTTTAGCGCGGGCCCAGACCCAGTACTTC
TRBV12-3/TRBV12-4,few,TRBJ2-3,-,CASTYFGTSTDTQYF,TGTGCCAGCACCTACTTCGGAACTAGCACAGATACGCAGTATTTT
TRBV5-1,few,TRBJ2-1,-,CASSLRRAEQFF,TGCGCCAGCAGCCTCAGAAGGGCTGAGCAGTTCTTC
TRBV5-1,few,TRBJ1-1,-,CASRSRGSTEAFF,TGCGCCAGCAGGTCCCGGGGGAGCACTGAAGCTTTCTTT
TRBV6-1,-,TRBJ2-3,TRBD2,CASSNRERRGAVTDTQYF,TGTGCCAGCAGTAACAGGGAGAGGCGGGGGGCGGTCACAGATACGCAGTATTTT
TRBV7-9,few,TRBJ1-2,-,CASSLEYGYTF,TGTGCCAGCAGCTTGGAGTATGGCTACACCTTC
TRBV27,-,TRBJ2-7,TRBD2,CASGLAGAYEQYF,TGTGCCAGCGGATTAGCGGGAGCCTACGAGCAGTACTTC
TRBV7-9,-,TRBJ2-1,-,CASSPWRDLYNEQFF,TGTGCCAGCAGCCCCTGGAGGGACTTGTACAATGAGCAGTTCTTC
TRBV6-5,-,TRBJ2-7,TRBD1,CASSYASGQSYEQYF,TGTGCCAGCAGTTACGCCTCGGGACAGTCCTACGAGCAGTACTTC
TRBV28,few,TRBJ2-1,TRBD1,CASSDRGRQFF,TGTGCCAGCAGTGACAGGGGGCGGCAGTTCTTC
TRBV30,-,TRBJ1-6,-,CAWTHSTGNSPLHF,TGTGCCTGGACTCACTCGACCGGGAATTCACCCCTCCACTTT
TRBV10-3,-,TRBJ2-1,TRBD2,CAISEKAGAYNEQFF,TGTGCCATCAGTGAGAAAGCGGGGGCCTACAATGAGCAGTTCTTC